Below, one T cell receptor beta chain is given with its context. The antigen remains unidentified. Trimming removed 1 base from V and 1 base from J; junction bases left unmatched: 2. The CDR3 is made up of 16 amino acids. The germline gives CDR1 MGHDK, CDR2 SYGVNS. The sample belongs to a study of beta chain features in type 1 diabetes. Study at large: What patients shared with healthy donors was a similar profile of age, gender and cell yields. Overall study findings and caveats: Patients with Type 1 diabetes showed moderately but significantly shorter TCRB CDR3s in all four CD4+ subsets.

Reverse transcription of all isolated RNA meant that expressed TCRB transcripts were sequenced. Assay: immunoSEQ multiplex PCR; the TCRdb copy retains only in-frame clones and omits some. Here the sample spans fewer than 350,000 clones, around 16% being singletons. The chain carries TRBV25-1 and TRBJ2-7; 12 bases fit TRBD2. This receptor was taken from a young man with type 1 diabetes. The sample was naive CD4+ T cells from blood. The chain's CDR3 is CASSEFGLAGSYEQYF. The DNA of the CDR3 is TGTGCCAGCAGTGAATTTGGACTAGCGGGGTCCTACGAGCAGTACTTC.